This entry features one T cell receptor beta chain sequence. Its antigen remains unknown. The data were obtained in a study of cytomegalovirus exposure and HLA in healthy donors. Study-wide background: The study's early data release held roughly 91 million unique TCRs from HLA-typed donors. Study results and caveats: Common viral pathogens (according to a later analysis) appeared linked to several of the most significant clusters. It was reported in a later analysis that an Asian-associated ancestry cluster showed fewer N-insertions than the roughly 620-donor mean.

60 Vbeta and 13 Jbeta primers were used in PCR. In the study's own analysis: Some 11 million of the 75 million to 95 million unique TCR beta chains counted in a later analysis were shared. Clones were read by immunoSEQ multiplex PCR, and TCRdb kept only the in-frame ones, dropping some. V, J and clone size reflect that table, while D and trimming were determined from the DNA. The repertoire has approximately 150,000 clones, around 80% of them found once; the top ten carry around 10%. From germline, CDR1 is SGHVS and CDR2 FQNEAQ. J lost 5 bases, V lost 6 bases, and 12 bases had no gene match. The CDR3 has 15 residues.

This receptor was identified in a woman aged 60 to 75 in good health and CMV-seropositive. Sequencing input: PBMCs. The chain recombines TRBV7-8 with TRBJ2-7, with TRBD2 matching over 8 bases. The CDR3 loop reads CASRNTGTRVHEQYF. CDR3 nucleotide sequence: TGTGCCAGCAGGAACACCGGGACTAGGGTCCACGAGCAGTACTTC.